What follows are 26 T cell receptor beta chains derived from one specimen sequenced in a study of T-cell reconstitution after alpha-beta-depleted transplantation in children. Unique molecular identifiers featured in how the TCRbeta library was prepared. TCRdb analysed the PCR reads with MiXCR anew, one entry per CDR3 protein. This table has hundreds of thousands of distinct CDR3 sequences, around 16% appearing once. Sample: PBMCs, mostly from graft donor cells, taken 360 days after TCRalphabeta/CD19-depleted stem cell transplant. Source of these receptors: a male patient under 10 years old who had a stem cell transplant for acute lymphoblastic leukemia, so the T cells may come from the graft donor.

This clonotype has only a few counts. The chain couples TRBV6-1 to TRBJ2-1; D ambiguous. CDR1 and CDR2 (germline): MNHNS, SASEGT. The CDR3 extends over 15 amino acids. Deletions cut 7 bases from V and 0 bases from J, with 13 bases between. The CDR3 nucleotides are TGTGCCAGCATCCTCATAAGTAACTCCTACAATGAGCAGTTCTTC. Encoded protein: CASILISNSYNEQFF.

V usage is TRBV9 and J usage is TRBJ2-5; 7 bases fit TRBD1. The germline CDR1 and CDR2 sequences are SGDLS and YYNGEE. The CDR3 totals 15 residues. The V segment lost 0 bases and the J segment 2 bases; nucleotides outside the gene matches: 4. CDR3 DNA sequence: TGTGCCAGCAGCGTAGATTGGGACAGACAAGAGACCCAGTACTTC. It yields the protein CASSVDWDRQETQYF.

This clonotype came up many times. The chain couples TRBV12-3 or TRBV12-4 to TRBJ2-1; TRBD1 is a possible D gene (6 bases). CDR3 length: 15 residues. Trimming took 1 base from V and 4 from J, leaving 11 bases between them. In nucleotides, the CDR3 is TGTGCCAGCAGTTTAGGGCTCACAGGGTACAATGAGCAGTTCTTC. Translation gives CASSLGLTGYNEQFF.

This clonotype was recorded a few times. The chain couples TRBV28 to TRBJ1-2; D might be TRBD1 (6 bases). The V end was cut by 5 bases, the J end by 7 bases, with 14 bases between. The CDR3 totals 13 residues. Germline CDR1 and CDR2: MDHEN and SYDVKM. The CDR3: CASSPGDTGGYTF. DNA of the CDR3: TGTGCCAGCAGTCCCGGGGACACCGGTGGCTACACCTTC.

The CDR3 sequence: CASSQHRRRARGDTQYF. In DNA, the CDR3 is TGTGCCAGCAGCCAACACCGACGAAGGGCGCGTGGAGATACGCAGTATTTT. The genes are TRBV4-2 and TRBJ2-3; D not resolved. V lost 2 bases and J 5 bases, leaving 20 bases between the germline ends. The CDR3 contains 17 residues. Per the germline V gene, CDR1 is LGHNA and CDR2 is YNFKEQ.

This clonotype was found many times. CDR3 DNA sequence: TGTGCCATCAGTGACCCTGGCTACAGGGAGTACACCGGGGAGCTGTTTTTT. The encoded protein is CAISDPGYREYTGELFF. V usage is TRBV10-3 and J usage is TRBJ2-2, with D possibly matching TRBD1 (6 bases). V dropped 3 bases and J dropped 3 bases, with 17 bases sitting between them. Germline assignment: CDR1 ENHRY and CDR2 SYGVKD. The CDR3 runs to 17 residues.

This clonotype was found a few times. This chain uses TRBV6-2 or TRBV6-3 with TRBJ2-1, with D uncertain. The CDR3 totals 15 residues. Germline CDR1 is MNHEY and CDR2 is SVGEGT. V lost 5 bases and J 6 bases, leaving 17 bases between the germline ends. CDR3 sequence: CASSDPALGANEQFF. CDR3 sequence (DNA): TGTGCCAGCAGTGACCCTGCCCTAGGTGCCAATGAGCAGTTCTTC.

This clonotype was detected a few times. V and J are TRBV4-1 and TRBJ1-3; 7 bases match TRBD1. The CDR3 totals 16 residues. CDR1 is MGHRA and CDR2 is YSYEKL in the germline V gene. V shed 1 base and J 3 bases; nucleotides not matched to a gene: 6. Written as DNA, the CDR3 is TGCGCCAGCAGCCAAGGGCAGGGGGGTAGTGGAAACACCATATATTTT. Residues: CASSQGQGGSGNTIYF.

V gene TRBV10-3 combines with J gene TRBJ1-2, with 9 bases matching TRBD1. This CDR3 comprises 15 residues. Unmatched junction bases numbered 11, after V lost 6 bases and J lost 6 bases. Germline CDR1 is ENHRY and CDR2 is SYGVKD. CDR3 bases: TGTGCCATCAGAGGGTTCCGGGACAGGGAGGATGGCTACACCTTC. The encoded protein is CAIRGFRDREDGYTF.

This clonotype was observed a few times. The chain has TRBV18 and TRBJ2-7, with 7 bases matching TRBD2. Germline CDR1 KGHSH, CDR2 LQKENI. The CDR3 totals 16 residues. Losses at the gene ends were 3 bases for V and 0 bases for J; bases not matched to a gene: 8. The CDR3 region has the DNA TGTGCCAGCTCACCCTGGGGGGGAGGGCCCTCCTACGAGCAGTACTTC. Its translation: CASSPWGGGPSYEQYF. The complete variable domain, with remaining parts taken from reference TRBV18 and TRBJ2-7, reads NAGVMQNPRHLVRRRGQEARLRCSPMKGHSHVYWYRQLPEEGLKFMVYLQKENIIDESGMPKERFSAEFPKEGPSILRIQQVVRGDSAAYFCASSPWGGGPSYEQYFGPGTRLTVT.

This clonotype was counted many times. The chain couples TRBV20-1 to TRBJ2-7; TRBD1 might be the D (6 bases). Germline CDR1 reads DFQATT; CDR2 reads SNEGSKA (reference sequence). The CDR3 has 13 residues. V lost 4 bases and J lost 7, with 17 bases in between. The CDR3 DNA reads TGCAGTGCTACTGGGACAATAGCTTTTGAGCAGTACTTC. Protein: CSATGTIAFEQYF.

Concerning this clonotype itself: One junction end disagrees with the germline gene, perhaps due to a read error. This sequence joins TRBV7-7 and TRBJ2-7; tentatively, D is TRBD2 (6 bases). The germline V gene encodes CDR1 SSHAT and CDR2 FNYEAQ (reference sequence). The CDR3 is 13 residues long. The DNA of the CDR3 is TGTGCTAGCAGCCAGTCTGCGGGGAGGGAGCAGTACTTC. Translating gives CASSQSAGREQYF. The full variable domain, in which reference TRBV7-7 and TRBJ2-7 provide the parts outside the CDR3, is GAGVSQSPRYKVTKRGQDVTLRCDPISSHATLYWYQQALGQGPEFLTYFNYEAQPDKSGLPSDRFSAERPEGSISTLTIQRTEQRDSAMYRCASSQSAGREQYFGPGTRLTVT.

In this sample, this clonotype turned up a few times. This sequence joins TRBV7-9 and TRBJ2-7; TRBD1 matches at 7 bases. Germline values: CDR1 SEHNR, CDR2 FQNEAQ (reference sequence). J lost 2 bases, V lost 1 base, and 5 bases had no gene match. The CDR3 spans 15 residues. CDR3 region: CASSLVWDSPYEQYF. The CDR3 DNA reads TGTGCCAGCAGCTTAGTATGGGACAGCCCCTACGAGCAGTACTTC.

This clonotype has only a few counts. The J gene is TRBJ2-2, the V gene TRBV12-3 or TRBV12-4; D tentatively reads TRBD1 or TRBD2 (6 bases each). The CDR3 contains 17 residues. Trimming removed 7 bases from V and 3 bases from J, with 21 bases in between. The CDR3 DNA reads TGTGCCAGCATTAATTCGTTCGGGGGACAACACACCGGGGAGCTGTTTTTT. Translating gives CASINSFGGQHTGELFF.

Of note for this clonotype: This may come from a read error, since a much larger clone is one base off. Because the CDR3 is missing its conserved closing phenylalanine or tryptophan, this is likely a read error. V and J are TRBV12-3 or TRBV12-4 and TRBJ2-3; D is possibly TRBD1 (6 bases). This CDR3 spans 15 amino acids. The V end was cut by 6 bases, the J end by 0 bases, with 13 bases between. The CDR3 nucleotides are TGTGCCAGCAGGGCAACAGGGCCTAGCACAGATACGCAGTATTAT. Encoded protein: CASRATGPSTDTQYY.

In this sample, this clonotype turned up a few times. An end of the junction differs from the germline gene, which may be a read error. This rearrangement joins TRBV20-1 to TRBJ1-1; D perhaps matches TRBD1 (5 bases). CDR3 length: 11 amino acids. CDR1 DFQATT and CDR2 SNEGSKA come from the germline V gene (reference sequence). CDR3 bases: TGTACATTTGGAGGGGACACTGAAGCTTTCTTT. Protein product: CTFGGDTEAFF.

The chain carries TRBV30 and TRBJ1-1; perhaps TRBD1 as D (5 bases). Germline CDR1 GTSNPN, CDR2 SVGIG (reference sequence). CDR3 size: 14 residues. V shed 0 bases and J shed 3 bases, with 11 bases lying between them. In DNA, the CDR3 is TGTGCCTGGAGTGTAAGGGGAGGGGACACTGAAGCTTTCTTT. It translates to CAWSVRGGDTEAFF.

In this sample, this clonotype turned up many times. CDR3 sequence (DNA): TGTGCCAGCAGCCAAGAGGGGGGGCACAACACCGGGGAGCTGTTTTTT. It yields the protein CASSQEGGHNTGELFF. The V call is TRBV4-2, the J call TRBJ2-2; perhaps TRBD2 as D (7 bases). The CDR3 loop spans 16 amino acids. V shed 0 bases and J shed 2 bases, with 10 bases lying between them. The germline V gene encodes CDR1 LGHNA and CDR2 YNFKEQ.

This clonotype was seen more than once but under ten times. The chain joins TRBV6-1 to TRBJ2-7; D might be TRBD1 (7 bases). The CDR3 loop spans 15 amino acids. V was trimmed by 6 bases and J by 3 bases, leaving 18 bases between them. Germline V CDR1 and CDR2: MNHNS, SASEGT. CDR3 loop: CASRRTGEALYEQYF. The CDR3 nucleotides read TGTGCCAGCAGGAGAACAGGGGAGGCCCTCTACGAGCAGTACTTC.

This clonotype was counted between two and nine times. The CDR3 loop reads CASSQARNRAAYEQYF. Written as DNA, the CDR3 is TGCGCCAGCAGCCAAGCCCGGAACAGGGCAGCCTACGAGCAGTACTTC. This chain links TRBV4-3 with TRBJ2-7; TRBD1 is a possible D gene (6 bases). V lost 1 base to trimming and J lost 2 bases, with 15 bases between them. Germline loops: CDR1 LGHNA, CDR2 YSLEER. This CDR3 has 16 residues.

The chain couples TRBV6-2 or TRBV6-3 to TRBJ2-1; the match to TRBD2 covers 10 bases. Germline V gene data show CDR1 as MNHEY and CDR2 as SVGEGT. V lost 0 bases, J lost 6 bases, and 11 bases stayed unmatched. This CDR3 has 18 residues. The DNA of the CDR3 is TGTGCCAGCAGTTACTCAACCCTCACGTGGACTAGCGGCAATGAGCAGTTCTTC. Translating gives CASSYSTLTWTSGNEQFF.

In its sample, this clonotype was seen a few times. CDR3 loop: CASSRQQGWETQYF. The DNA of the CDR3 is TGCGCCAGCAGTCGCCAACAGGGTTGGGAGACCCAGTACTTC. V is TRBV10-2 and J is TRBJ2-5, with a weak D call TRBD1 (6 bases). Trimming cost V 5 bases and J 5 bases, with 15 bases left between them. This CDR3 is built from 14 residues. Germline CDR1 reads WSHSY; CDR2 reads SAAADI.

The sample holds a few counts of this clonotype. This chain links TRBV10-3 with TRBJ2-7, with TRBD2 matching 13 bases. This CDR3 is 15 amino acids long. V gave up 6 bases and J gave up 6 bases; unmatched junction bases: 8. CDR1 ENHRY and CDR2 SYGVKD come from the germline V gene. DNA for the CDR3: TGTGCCATCAGCGGGACTAGCGGGACCCATGGCGAGCAGTACTTC. It codes for CAISGTSGTHGEQYF.

This clonotype was picked up many times. This chain connects TRBV12-3 or TRBV12-4 to TRBJ1-5; TRBD1 is a possible D gene (6 bases). The CDR3 consists of 14 residues. Trimming pared 4 bases from V and 0 bases from J, leaving 7 bases between. The CDR3 protein is CASSSGVSNQPQHF. As DNA, the CDR3 is TGTGCCAGCAGTTCAGGGGTTAGCAATCAGCCCCAGCATTTT.

This chain connects TRBV3-1 to TRBJ1-6; no definite D call. Per the germline V gene, CDR1 is LGHDT and CDR2 is YNNKEL (reference sequence). This CDR3 contains 13 residues. The V and J ends lost 2 bases and 5 bases respectively, with 4 bases between them. The CDR3 here is CASSQFDNSPLHF. CDR3 sequence (DNA): TGTGCCAGCAGCCAATTCGATAATTCACCCCTCCACTTT.

The chain uses TRBV20-1 and TRBJ2-1; 11 positions match TRBD2. The CDR3 has 15 residues. Trimming took 5 bases from V and 4 from J; bases not matched to a gene: 7. CDR1 DFQATT and CDR2 SNEGSKA come from the germline V gene (reference sequence). The CDR3 DNA is TGCAGTGCTTCCCCCGGGACTAGCGGTTACAATGAGCAGTTCTTC. Amino acid sequence: CSASPGTSGYNEQFF.